What follows describes a single T cell receptor (beta chain). These data belong to a study of blood T cell repertoires in COVID-19. Study summary: Sites in the United States, Italy and Spain provided acute and convalescent COVID-19 samples. T cells, B-cell-depleted T cells, or PBMCs supplied cDNA or gDNA.

The CDR3 spans 13 residues. Germline CDR1 is GTSNPN and CDR2 is SVGIG (reference sequence). Trimming removed 5 bases from V and 6 bases from J, with 14 bases in between. Per the study methods: Cell counts per sample came from amplifying reference gene primers. Assay used: immunoSEQ multiplex PCR; TCRdb lists only in-frame clones, some missing. That table is the source of V, J and clone size, and D and trimming were worked out from the DNA. Of about 180,000 clones listed, 80% to 90% are singletons. The V call is TRBV30, the J call TRBJ2-1; a possible D gene is TRBD2 (6 bases). Sequencing used peripheral blood. This TCR derives from a man younger than 35 who had recovered from COVID-19. Here the CDR3 DNA reads TGTGCCTGGCATCGGGGGATCGGCAATGAGCAGTTCTTC. This codes for CAWHRGIGNEQFF.